This T cell receptor beta chain was identified in a study of OX40 agonist ivuxolimab in advanced cancers. About the investigation overall: Ivuxolimab, which targeted the costimulatory receptor OX40 (CD134), was an agonistic, fully human IgG2 monoclonal antibody. The monotherapy dose-escalation portion (N = 52 patients) of the phase I ivuxolimab trial is reported in the paper. A male proportion of 82.7% and a mean age of roughly 58 years, ranging from about 20 to 80, were recorded for the dose-escalation cohort. Intravenous ivuxolimab was administered to patients every 2 weeks at six dose levels: 0.01, 0.1, 0.3, 1.5, 3 and 10 mg/kg. Prior anti-PD-1, anti-PD-L1 or anti-CTLA-4 therapy was permitted, and 40% of dose-escalation patients had received checkpoint inhibitors. Three dose-escalation patients achieved partial responses, one with hepatocellular carcinoma and two with cutaneous melanoma. Among the roughly 50 dose-escalation patients, around 19 had hepatocellular carcinoma, about 15 melanoma, 9 renal cell carcinoma and 9 head and neck cancer. The point of sequencing TCRbeta in the periphery was to test whether ivuxolimab changed TCR sequence diversity and drove clonal T-cell expansion. On the study overall, not on this receptor specifically: In partial responders in the 0.1-3.0 mg/kg groups, normalized peripheral clonal expansion was found to be among the lowest, especially among CD8+ T cells. The antigen specificity of the peripheral T cells that underwent clonal expansion was not determined. At doses from 0.1 to 3.0 mg/kg, clonal expansion was seen in both CD4+ and CD8+ blood T cells between baseline and week 6. Low levels of normalized T-cell clonal expansion were also shown by some nonresponding patients. After ivuxolimab, CD8+ T cells had more expanded clones than CD4+ T cells on average.

Genomic DNA was isolated from the sorted cells so that the TCRbeta CDR3 region could be sequenced. The immunoSEQ Assay was used to sequence the TCRbeta CDR3 regions. Sourced from immuneACCESS, this table was stored by TCRdb with only in-frame sequences that have V and J called. A share of the clones is absent; for the studies checked, an unresolved V gene accounts for under half, and the remainder has no known explanation. In all, the sample holds tens of thousands of clones, and about 83% of those were seen once. The top ten constitute over 3% of the sample. The trial excluded patients who had a history of autoimmune disease or were on systemic immunosuppression. Peripheral blood for TCR sequencing was drawn from every dose cohort at baseline, at cycle 4 day 1 and at cycle 7 day 1. The samples were drawn from a first-in-human, open-label, multicenter phase I dose-escalation trial of ivuxolimab. Adults with locally advanced or metastatic head and neck squamous cell, hepatocellular, melanoma or renal cell carcinoma were enrolled in the trial. Before TCR sequencing, CD4+ T cells and CD8+ T cells were sorted from peripheral blood as separate populations.

Between the V and J ends, shortened by 3 bases and 6 bases respectively, the junction contains 12 bases. The CDR3 goes from the cysteine to the phenylalanine over 14 residues. The sequence is cut down to CDR3 DNA, 42 bases in frame from base 1. Reading the germline V gene (reference sequence) gives CDR1 SGHNT and CDR2 YYREEE. On this clone itself: Its specific antigen is unknown. No per-base quality is available; no much larger clone lies one base away.

Sequenced material: CD4+ or CD8+ T cells sorted from blood, taken in a trial of the OX40 agonist ivuxolimab. The chain is made from TRBV5-4 and TRBJ2-2; the D gene is not confidently resolved. This sequence was found in an adult with an advanced solid tumor such as melanoma, head and neck, liver or kidney cancer. The DNA sequence is given as TGTGCCAGCAGCTCAAAAGGGCATGCCGGGGAGCTGTTTTTT. It is translated as CASSSKGHAGELFF.